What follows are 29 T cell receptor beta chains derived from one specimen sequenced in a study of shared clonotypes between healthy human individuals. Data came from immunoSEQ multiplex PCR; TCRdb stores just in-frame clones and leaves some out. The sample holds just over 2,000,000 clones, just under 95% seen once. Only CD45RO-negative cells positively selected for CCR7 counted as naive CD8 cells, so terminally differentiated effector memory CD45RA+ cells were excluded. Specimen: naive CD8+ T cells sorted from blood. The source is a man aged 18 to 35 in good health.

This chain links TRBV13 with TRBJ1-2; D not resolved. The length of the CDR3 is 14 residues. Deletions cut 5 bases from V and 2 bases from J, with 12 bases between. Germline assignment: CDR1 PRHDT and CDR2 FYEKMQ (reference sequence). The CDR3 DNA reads TGTGCCAGCAGCGGCCTTGAAGGGAACTATGGCTACACCTTC. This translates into CASSGLEGNYGYTF.

CDR3 loop: CASSQDGPGQRETQYF. The DNA for the CDR3 is TGCGCCAGCAGCCAAGATGGCCCAGGACAAAGGGAGACCCAGTACTTC. The chain uses TRBV4-3 and TRBJ2-5, with a weak D call TRBD1 (5 bases). The CDR3 length is 16 residues. Germline assignment: CDR1 LGHNA and CDR2 YSLEER. V was clipped by 0 bases and J by 5 bases, with 16 bases between them.

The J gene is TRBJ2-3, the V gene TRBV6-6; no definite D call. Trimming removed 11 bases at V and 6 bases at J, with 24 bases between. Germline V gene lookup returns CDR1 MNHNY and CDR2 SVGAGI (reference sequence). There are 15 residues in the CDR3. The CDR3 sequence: CAGSLNYPSADTQYF. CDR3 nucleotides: TGTGCCGGATCTTTAAATTATCCTTCCGCGGATACGCAGTATTTT.

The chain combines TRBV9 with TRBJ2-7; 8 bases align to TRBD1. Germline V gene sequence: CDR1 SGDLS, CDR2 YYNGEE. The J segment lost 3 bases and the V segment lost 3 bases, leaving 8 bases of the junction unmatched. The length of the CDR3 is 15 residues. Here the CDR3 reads CASSEIGTGNYEQYF. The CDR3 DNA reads TGTGCCAGCAGCGAGATCGGGACAGGTAACTACGAGCAGTACTTC.

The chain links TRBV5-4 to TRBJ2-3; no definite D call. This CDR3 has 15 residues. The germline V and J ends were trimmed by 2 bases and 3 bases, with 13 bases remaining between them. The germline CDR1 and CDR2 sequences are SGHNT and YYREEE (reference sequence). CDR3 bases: TGTGCCAGCAGCTTATTAGGGTCACTTACAGATACGCAGTATTTT. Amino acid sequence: CASSLLGSLTDTQYF. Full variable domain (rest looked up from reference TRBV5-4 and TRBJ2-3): ETGVTQSPTHLIKTRGQQVTLRCSSQSGHNTVSWYQQALGQGPQFIFQYYREEENGRGNFPPRFSGLQFPNYSSELNVNALELDDSALYLCASSLLGSLTDTQYFGPGTRLTVL.

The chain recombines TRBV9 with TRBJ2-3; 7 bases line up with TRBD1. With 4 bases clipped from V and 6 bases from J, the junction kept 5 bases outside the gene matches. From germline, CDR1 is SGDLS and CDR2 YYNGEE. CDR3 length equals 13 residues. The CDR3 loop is CASSLTGSDTQYF. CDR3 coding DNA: TGTGCCAGCAGCCTGACAGGGTCGGATACGCAGTATTTT.

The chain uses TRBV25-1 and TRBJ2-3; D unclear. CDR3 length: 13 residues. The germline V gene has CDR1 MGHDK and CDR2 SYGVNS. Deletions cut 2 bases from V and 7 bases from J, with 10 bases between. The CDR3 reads CASSEIGFYTQYF. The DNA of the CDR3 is TGTGCCAGCAGTGAAATAGGCTTTTATACGCAGTATTTT.

CDR3 region: CASSHTLAGYYEQYF. The CDR3 bases are TGTGCCAGCAGCCATACACTAGCGGGGTACTACGAGCAGTACTTC. This chain links TRBV7-9 with TRBJ2-7; 10 positions match TRBD2. V lost 5 bases and J lost 3; bases outside the gene matches: 7. The CDR3 covers 15 residues. Germline lookup yields CDR1 SEHNR and CDR2 FQNEAQ (reference sequence). The full variable domain, in which reference TRBV7-9 and TRBJ2-7 provide the parts outside the CDR3, is DTGVSQNPRHKITKRGQNVTFRCDPISEHNRLYWYRQTLGQGPEFLTYFQNEAQLEKSRLLSDRFSAERPKGSFSTLEIQRTEQGDSAMYLCASSHTLAGYYEQYFGPGTRLTVT.

CDR3 sequence (DNA): TGTGCCAGCAGCCTTACTGTTGGCTACGAGCAGTACTTC. The encoded protein is CASSLTVGYEQYF. The genes are TRBV9 and TRBJ2-7; no clear D. This CDR3 has 13 amino acids. Between the trimmed V and J ends, which lost 4 bases and 3 bases, there was a span of 11 bases. Germline CDR1 reads SGDLS; CDR2 reads YYNGEE.

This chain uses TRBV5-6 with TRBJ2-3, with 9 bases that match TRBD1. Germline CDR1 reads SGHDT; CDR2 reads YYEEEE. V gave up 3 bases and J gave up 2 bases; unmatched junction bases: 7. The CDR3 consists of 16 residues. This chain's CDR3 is CASSSSDRGYTDTQYF. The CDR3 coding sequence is TGTGCCAGCAGCTCGTCGGACAGGGGCTACACAGATACGCAGTATTTT.

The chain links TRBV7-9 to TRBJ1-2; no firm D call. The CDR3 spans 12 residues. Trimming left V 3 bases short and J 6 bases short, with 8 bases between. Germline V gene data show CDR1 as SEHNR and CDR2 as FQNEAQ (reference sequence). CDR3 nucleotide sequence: TGTGCCAGCAGCTTCGTAATGGATGGCTACACCTTC. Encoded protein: CASSFVMDGYTF.

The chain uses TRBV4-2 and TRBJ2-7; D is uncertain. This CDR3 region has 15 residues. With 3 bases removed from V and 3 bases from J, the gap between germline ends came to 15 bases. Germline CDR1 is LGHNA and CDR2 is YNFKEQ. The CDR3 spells CASSHYGMASYEQYF. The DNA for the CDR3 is TGTGCCAGCAGCCACTATGGGATGGCTAGCTACGAGCAGTACTTC.

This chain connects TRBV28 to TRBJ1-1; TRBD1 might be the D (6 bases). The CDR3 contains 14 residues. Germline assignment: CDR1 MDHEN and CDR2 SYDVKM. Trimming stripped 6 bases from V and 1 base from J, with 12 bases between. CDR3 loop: CASRWDTRNTEAFF. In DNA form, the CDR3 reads TGTGCCAGCAGGTGGGACACCCGGAACACTGAAGCTTTCTTT.

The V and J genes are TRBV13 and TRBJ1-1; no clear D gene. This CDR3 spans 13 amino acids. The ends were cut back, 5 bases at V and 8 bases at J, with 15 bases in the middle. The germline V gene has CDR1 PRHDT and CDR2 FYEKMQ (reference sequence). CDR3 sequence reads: CASSRAPSLEAFF. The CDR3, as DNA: TGTGCCAGCAGCCGCGCCCCGTCGCTAGAAGCTTTCTTT.

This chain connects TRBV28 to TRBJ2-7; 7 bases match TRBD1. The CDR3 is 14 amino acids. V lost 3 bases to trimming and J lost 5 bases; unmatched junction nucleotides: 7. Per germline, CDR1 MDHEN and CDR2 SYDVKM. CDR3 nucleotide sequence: TGTGCCAGCAGTTTTAGGGGGCTGAGTCACGAGCAGTACTTC. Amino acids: CASSFRGLSHEQYF.

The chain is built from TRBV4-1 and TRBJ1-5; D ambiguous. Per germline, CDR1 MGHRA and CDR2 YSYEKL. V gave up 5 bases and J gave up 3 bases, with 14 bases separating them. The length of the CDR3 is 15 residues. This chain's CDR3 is CASSSADGNNQPQHF. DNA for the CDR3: TGCGCCAGCAGCTCGGCCGACGGAAACAATCAGCCCCAGCATTTT.

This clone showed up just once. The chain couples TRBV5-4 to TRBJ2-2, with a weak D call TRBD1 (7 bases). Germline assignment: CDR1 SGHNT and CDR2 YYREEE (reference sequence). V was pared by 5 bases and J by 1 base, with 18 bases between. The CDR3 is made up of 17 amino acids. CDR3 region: CASSVLEGAKNTGELFF. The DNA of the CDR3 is TGTGCCAGCAGTGTTTTGGAGGGGGCTAAGAACACCGGGGAGCTGTTTTTT.

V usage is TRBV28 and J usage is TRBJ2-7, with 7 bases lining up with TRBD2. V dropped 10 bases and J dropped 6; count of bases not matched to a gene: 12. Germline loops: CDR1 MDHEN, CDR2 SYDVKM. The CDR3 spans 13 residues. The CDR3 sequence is CAILGGEGSEQYF. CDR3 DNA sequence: TGTGCCATCCTGGGCGGGGAGGGGAGCGAGCAGTACTTC.

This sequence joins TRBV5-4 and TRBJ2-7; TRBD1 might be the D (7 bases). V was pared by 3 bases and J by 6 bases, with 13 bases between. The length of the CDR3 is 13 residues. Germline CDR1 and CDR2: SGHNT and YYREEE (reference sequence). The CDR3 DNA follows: TGTGCCAGCAGCTATGGGACAGCGGGCGAGCAGTACTTC. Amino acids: CASSYGTAGEQYF.

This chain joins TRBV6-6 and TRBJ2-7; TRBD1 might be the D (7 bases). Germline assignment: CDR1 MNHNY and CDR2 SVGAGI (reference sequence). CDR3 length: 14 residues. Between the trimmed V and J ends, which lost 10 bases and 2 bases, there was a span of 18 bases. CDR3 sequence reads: CAISGGRPTYEQYF. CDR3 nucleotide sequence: TGTGCCATCTCAGGGGGGCGGCCCACCTACGAGCAGTACTTC.

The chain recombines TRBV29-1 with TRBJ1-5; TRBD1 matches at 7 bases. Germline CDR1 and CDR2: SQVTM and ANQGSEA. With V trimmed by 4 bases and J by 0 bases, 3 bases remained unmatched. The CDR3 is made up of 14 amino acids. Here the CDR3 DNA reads TGCAGCGTTGTCCCAGGGGGTAGCAATCAGCCCCAGCATTTT. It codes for CSVVPGGSNQPQHF.

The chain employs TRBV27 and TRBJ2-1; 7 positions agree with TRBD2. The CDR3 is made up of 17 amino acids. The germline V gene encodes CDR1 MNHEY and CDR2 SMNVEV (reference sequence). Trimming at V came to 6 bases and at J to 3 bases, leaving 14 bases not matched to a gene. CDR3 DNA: TGTGCCAGCAGCACACGTAATGGTAGCGGGTACTACAATGAGCAGTTCTTC. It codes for CASSTRNGSGYYNEQFF.

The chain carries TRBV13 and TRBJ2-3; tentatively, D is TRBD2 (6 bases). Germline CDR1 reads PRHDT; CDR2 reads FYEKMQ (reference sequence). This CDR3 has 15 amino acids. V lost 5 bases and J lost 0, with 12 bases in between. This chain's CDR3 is CASSTAGSSTDTQYF. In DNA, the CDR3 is TGTGCCAGCAGCACAGCGGGCTCTAGCACAGATACGCAGTATTTT.

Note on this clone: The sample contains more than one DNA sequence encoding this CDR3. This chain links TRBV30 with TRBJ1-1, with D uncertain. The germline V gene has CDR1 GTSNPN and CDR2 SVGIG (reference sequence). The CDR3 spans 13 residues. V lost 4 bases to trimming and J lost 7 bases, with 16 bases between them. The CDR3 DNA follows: TGTGCCTGGAAAAGCGACTTCTACCTTGAAGCTTTCTTT. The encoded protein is CAWKSDFYLEAFF.

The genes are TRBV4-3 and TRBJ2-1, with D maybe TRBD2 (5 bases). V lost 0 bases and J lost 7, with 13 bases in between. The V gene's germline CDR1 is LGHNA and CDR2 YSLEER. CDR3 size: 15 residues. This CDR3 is CASSQDSASTNEQFF. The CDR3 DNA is TGCGCCAGCAGCCAAGATTCGGCTAGCACAAATGAGCAGTTCTTC.

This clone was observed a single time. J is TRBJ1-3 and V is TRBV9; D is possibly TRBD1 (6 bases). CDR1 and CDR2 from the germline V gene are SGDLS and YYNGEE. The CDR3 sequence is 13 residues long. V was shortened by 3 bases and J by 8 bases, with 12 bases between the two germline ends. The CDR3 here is CASSETGGYTIYF. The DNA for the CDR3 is TGTGCCAGCAGCGAGACGGGGGGCTACACCATATATTTT.

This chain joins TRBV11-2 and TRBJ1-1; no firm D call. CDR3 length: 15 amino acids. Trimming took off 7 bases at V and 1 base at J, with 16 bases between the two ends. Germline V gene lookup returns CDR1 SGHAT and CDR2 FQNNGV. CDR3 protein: CASIDDETANTEAFF. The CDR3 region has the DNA TGTGCCAGCATCGACGACGAAACGGCGAACACTGAAGCTTTCTTT. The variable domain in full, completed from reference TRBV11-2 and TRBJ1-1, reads EAGVAQSPRYKIIEKRQSVAFWCNPISGHATLYWYQQILGQGPKLLIQFQNNGVVDDSQLPKDRFSAERLKGVDSTLKIQPAKLEDSAVYLCASIDDETANTEAFFGQGTRLTVV.

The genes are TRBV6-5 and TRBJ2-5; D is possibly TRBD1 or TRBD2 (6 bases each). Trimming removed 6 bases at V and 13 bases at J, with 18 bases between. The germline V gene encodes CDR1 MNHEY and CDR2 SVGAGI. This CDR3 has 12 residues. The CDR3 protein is CASRHPNREAYF. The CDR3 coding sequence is TGTGCCAGCAGACACCCTAACAGGGAGGCGTACTTC.

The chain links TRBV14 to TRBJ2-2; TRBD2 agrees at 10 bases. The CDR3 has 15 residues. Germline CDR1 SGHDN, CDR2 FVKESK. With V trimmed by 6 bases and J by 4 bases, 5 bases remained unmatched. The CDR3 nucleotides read TGTGCCAGCAGTCTGGTAGCGGGAGGCACCGGGGAGCTGTTTTTT. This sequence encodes CASSLVAGGTGELFF.